Sequencing of this T cell receptor (beta chain) was carried out in a study of blood T cell repertoires in COVID-19. This clone was observed once. The CDR3 consists of 15 residues. Germline assignment: CDR1 SEHNR and CDR2 FQNEAQ (reference sequence). V was pared by 6 bases and J by 2 bases, with 8 bases of the junction left unmatched. Data came from immunoSEQ multiplex PCR; TCRdb stores just in-frame clones and leaves some out. Among about 310,000 clones listed, almost 90% were seen once. J is TRBJ2-3 and V is TRBV7-9; 7 bases are shared with TRBD1. Sequencing used peripheral blood. The receptor's source is a woman in her forties with COVID-19, enrolled during active disease. The CDR3 spells CASSSRGSPTDTQYF. The CDR3 DNA reads as TGTGCCAGCAGTTCCAGGGGGAGTCCCACAGATACGCAGTATTTT.